These 2 T cell receptor beta chains were sequenced from one sample in a study of shared clonotypes between healthy human individuals. Libraries were prepared by immunoSEQ multiplex PCR; TCRdb keeps only in-frame clonotypes and omits some of them. Counted here are approximately 500,000 clones, around 73% occurring once; the ten biggest clones make up 9.5% to 15%. Sequences were obtained from PBMCs. The receptors shown here come from a woman in her thirties or forties in good health. Some clones in this sample may be carry-over from other donors' samples.

Concerning this clone: Other nucleotide sequences in the sample specify the same CDR3. DNA for the CDR3: TGTGCCAGCTCACCGCCTAGCACAGATACGCAGTATTTT. Its protein is CASSPPSTDTQYF. This chain joins TRBV18 and TRBJ2-3; D is undetermined. V dropped 3 bases and J dropped 0 bases, with 4 bases sitting between them. This CDR3 spans 13 amino acids. Germline CDR1 KGHSH, CDR2 LQKENI.

The chain recombines TRBV18 with TRBJ2-7; D remains ambiguous. The CDR3 is 14 residues long. The germline CDR1 and CDR2 sequences are KGHSH and LQKENI. Deletions cut 4 bases from V and 3 bases from J, with 13 bases between. The CDR3 here is CASSLAGPHYEQYF. The CDR3 DNA reads TGTGCCAGCTCACTAGCCGGGCCGCACTACGAGCAGTACTTC.